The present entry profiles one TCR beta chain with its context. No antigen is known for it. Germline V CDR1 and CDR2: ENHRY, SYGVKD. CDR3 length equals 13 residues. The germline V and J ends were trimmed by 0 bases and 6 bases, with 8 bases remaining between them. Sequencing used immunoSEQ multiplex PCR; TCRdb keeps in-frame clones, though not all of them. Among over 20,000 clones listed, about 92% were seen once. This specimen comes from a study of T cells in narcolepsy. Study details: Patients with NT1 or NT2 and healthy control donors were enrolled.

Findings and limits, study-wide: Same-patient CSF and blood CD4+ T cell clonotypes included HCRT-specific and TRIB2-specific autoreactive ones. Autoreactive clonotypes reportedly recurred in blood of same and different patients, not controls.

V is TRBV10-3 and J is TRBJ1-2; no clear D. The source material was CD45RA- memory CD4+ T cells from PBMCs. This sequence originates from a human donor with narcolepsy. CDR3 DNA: TGTGCCATCAGTGAGTCGGAGGGTAATGGCTACACCTTC. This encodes CAISESEGNGYTF.